This T cell receptor beta chain was profiled in a study of blood T cell repertoires in COVID-19. On the study more broadly: Italy, Spain and the United States were the sources of the convalescent and acute COVID-19 samples.

Sequencing used immunoSEQ multiplex PCR; TCRdb keeps in-frame clones, though not all of them. The sample carries around 260,000 clones, roughly 90% recorded once. Trimming shortened V by 0 bases and J by 10 bases, and 15 bases separated the two germline ends. This CDR3 spans 15 amino acids. CDR1 and CDR2 (germline): LGHNT, FRNRAP. The chain uses TRBV12-5 and TRBJ1-4; TRBD1 might be the D (5 bases). The receptor comes from a human donor in a cohort sampled during active COVID-19. Sequenced sample: peripheral blood. The CDR3 here is CASGLVDRGEGKLFF. As DNA, the CDR3 is TGTGCTAGTGGTTTGGTAGACAGAGGGGAGGGAAAACTGTTTTTT.